The source of this TCR beta chain is a study of control samples from healthy donors and cancer patients. The table came from immunoSEQ multiplex PCR; TCRdb's copy has only in-frame clones and leaves some out. The sample shows some 130,000 clones, 80% to 95% of them seen only once. V gave up 3 bases and J gave up 1 base; unmatched junction bases: 4. This CDR3 spans 15 amino acids. Germline values: CDR1 SGHTA, CDR2 FQGNSA. This clonotype was sampled from a man younger than 40 in good health. The chain joins TRBV7-2 to TRBJ2-3; 7 nucleotides match TRBD2. Sequences were obtained from blood. The CDR3 reads CASSFGGSRTDTQYF. The CDR3 DNA sequence: TGTGCCAGCAGCTTCGGCGGGAGTCGCACAGATACGCAGTATTTT.